These T cell receptor beta chains were read from a single sample in a study of cytomegalovirus exposure and HLA in healthy donors. Here immunoSEQ multiplex PCR was the method, and the copy in TCRdb shows in-frame clones only, minus some. The sample yields some 150,000 clones, 86% seen once. Sequencing was done on a sample of PBMCs. The source is a man younger than 30 in good health and CMV-seropositive. CDR3s include the opening cysteine and the closing phenylalanine or tryptophan. The D gene is left open where the match is weak. Part of the rows lack a size; the others show once, few, many or a class for expanded clones.

d_gene,v_gene,j_gene,abundance,CDR3nt,CDR3aa
-,TRBV7-6,TRBJ2-1,-,TGTGCCAGCAGCTTAGGAGGGGCGGGGACTGTCCCCCGGAGTGAGCAGTTCTTC,CASSLGGAGTVPRSEQFF
-,TRBV21-1,TRBJ2-7,-,TGTGCCAGCAGCAATGGAGATAGGCGTCTAGCGGGACCTTTCTCCTACGAGCAGTACTTC,CASSNGDRRLAGPFSYEQYF
TRBD1,TRBV6-6,TRBJ1-1,-,TGTGCCAGCAGTTACGCCCAAGACAGGGGGCCCACTGAAGCTTTCTTT,CASSYAQDRGPTEAFF
TRBD2,TRBV4-1,TRBJ2-3,once,TGCGCCAGCAGCCAAGTGTGGACTAGCGGGGGGGGAGAGTATTTT,CASSQVWTSGGGEYF
-,TRBV29-1,TRBJ1-1,once,TGCAGCGTTGAAAGGAGGGCCGCTGAAGCTTTCTTT,CSVERRAAEAFF
TRBD1,TRBV19,TRBJ2-1,-,TGTGCCAGTAGCCGGGACAGGGGGGAAGGTGAGCAGTTCTTC,CASSRDRGEGEQFF
-,TRBV5-1,TRBJ2-2,-,TGCGCCAGCAGCTTGGGACAGAGCACCGGGGAGCTGTTTTTT,CASSLGQSTGELFF
TRBD1,TRBV6-5,TRBJ1-1,-,TGTGCCAGCAGCCTTCTTACAGGGGGGACTGAAGCTTTCTTT,CASSLLTGGTEAFF
-,TRBV7-6,TRBJ2-3,-,TGTGCCAGCAGCTCTCCTCGCACAGATACGCAGTATTTT,CASSSPRTDTQYF
-,TRBV4-1,TRBJ1-4,-,TGCGCCAGCAGCCAGGGGGGGGGAGGTAATGAAAAACTGTTTTTT,CASSQGGGGNEKLFF
-,TRBV7-2,TRBJ1-1,-,TGTGCCAGCAGCTTAATGGGGACAACGAACACTGAAGCTTTCTTT,CASSLMGTTNTEAFF
-,TRBV4-3,TRBJ2-7,-,TGCGCCAGCAGCCAAGTTGGGGAGGCCCGTAGCTACGAGCAGTACTTC,CASSQVGEARSYEQYF
-,TRBV9,TRBJ1-1,-,TGTGCCAGCAGCGTAGAGCGGGATTTTACTGAAGCTTTCTTT,CASSVERDFTEAFF
-,TRBV6-5,TRBJ1-5,-,TGTGCCAGCAGTTCACAGGGCAGTAATCAGCCCCAGCATTTT,CASSSQGSNQPQHF
TRBD2,TRBV7-7,TRBJ2-5,-,TGTGCCAGCAGCCCAAACCTAGCGGGAGTTGAGACCCAGTACTTC,CASSPNLAGVETQYF
-,TRBV30,TRBJ1-4,once,TGTGCCCAGCTAGGCAGATCAACTAATGAAAAACTGTTTTTT,CAQLGRSTNEKLFF
-,TRBV4-3,TRBJ1-5,-,TGCGCCAGCAGCAAAGGGGGGCCCTATAGCAATCAGCCCCAGCATTTT,CASSKGGPYSNQPQHF
-,TRBV18,TRBJ1-5,-,TGTGCCAGCTCACCACAGTCAGGGGCCCCCCAGCCCCAGCATTTT,CASSPQSGAPQPQHF
TRBD2,TRBV5-8,TRBJ2-7,-,TGTGCCAGCAGCTTCCCTGTGGTAGCGGGAGTTGACGAGCAGTACTTC,CASSFPVVAGVDEQYF
TRBD2,TRBV7-9,TRBJ2-7,-,TGTGCCAGCAGCTTAGCTCTCTGGACTAGCGGGAGGGCCGTTGAGCAGTACTTC,CASSLALWTSGRAVEQYF
-,TRBV7-9,TRBJ1-2,-,TGTGCCAGCAGCCGTCTTCGGGAGTTAGGCTACACCTTC,CASSRLRELGYTF
-,TRBV5-1,TRBJ1-1,-,TGCGCCAGCAGCTTGGTGGCAGGGTACATGAACACTGAAGCTTTCTTT,CASSLVAGYMNTEAFF